This TCR beta chain was recorded in a study of blood T cell repertoires in COVID-19. Study overall: From the United States, Italy and Spain came samples of acute and convalescent COVID-19. PBMCs, B-cell-depleted T cells, or T cells were the source of the cDNA or gDNA that made up the material.

The CDR3 runs to 14 residues. CDR1 is SNHLY and CDR2 is FYNNEI in the germline V gene. With 4 bases clipped from V and 6 bases from J, the junction kept 6 bases outside the gene matches. Authors' data handling: From reference gene primer amplification, estimates of nucleated cell counts were derived. The data were produced by immunoSEQ multiplex PCR, yet TCRdb's version contains in-frame clones alone and is incomplete. V and J calls and clone size are as listed in that table; D and trimming were resolved from the DNA. The sample records under 60,000 clones, approximately 85% being singletons. The sequence was collected from a human donor in a cohort sampled during active COVID-19. The sample comprised peripheral blood. The chain links TRBV2 to TRBJ1-1, with 9 bases aligning to TRBD1. The DNA of the CDR3 is TGTGCCAGCAGTGGGCGGACAGGGGAGTCTGAAGCTTTCTTT. It encodes CASSGRTGESEAFF.